Below, 10 T cell receptor beta chains from the same sample are listed, as sequenced in a study of T-cell reconstitution after alpha-beta-depleted transplantation in children. Unique molecular identifiers were used in preparing the TCRbeta library. TCRdb itself ran the PCR reads through MiXCR, one entry per CDR3 protein. The sample records some 400,000 distinct CDR3 sequences, around 21% being singletons. Sequencing used PBMCs from the stem cell graft donor, obtained from the stem cell graft. The receptors derive from a human donor who donated a stem cell graft to a child with acute myeloid leukemia.

The chain joins TRBV20-1 to TRBJ2-4; a possible D gene is TRBD2 (6 bases). The CDR3 has 15 residues. Germline V gene lookup returns CDR1 DFQATT and CDR2 SNEGSKA (reference sequence). V lost 3 bases and J 6 bases, leaving 18 bases between the germline ends. The chain's CDR3 is CSARDGTRFGNIQYF. The CDR3 DNA is TGCAGTGCTAGGGACGGGACTCGCTTTGGAAACATTCAGTACTTC.

This clonotype was found many times. The junction differs from germline at one of its ends, possibly a read error. The rearrangement uses TRBV5-1 and TRBJ2-7; 9 bases line up with TRBD2. Germline V gene lookup returns CDR1 SGHRS and CDR2 YFSETQ. This CDR3 contains 13 residues. Here the CDR3 DNA reads TGTGCCAGCAGTGTGACTAGCGGCTACGAGCAGTACTTC. This translates into CASSVTSGYEQYF.

The chain joins TRBV7-2 to TRBJ2-5; TRBD2 agrees at 7 bases. Germline lookup yields CDR1 SGHTA and CDR2 FQGNSA. This CDR3 has 12 residues. The J segment lost 7 bases and the V segment lost 5 bases, leaving 4 bases of the junction unmatched. The CDR3 DNA reads TGTGCCAGCAGCCATCCTAGCGGGACCCAGTACTTC. It is translated as CASSHPSGTQYF.

The genes are TRBV27 and TRBJ2-7, with TRBD1 identical over 7 bases. Germline CDR1 reads MNHEY; CDR2 reads SMNVEV (reference sequence). CDR3 length: 16 residues. The V and J ends lost 5 bases and 3 bases, in that order; junction bases with no gene match: 13. CDR3 sequence (DNA): TGTGCCAGCAGTGAAGGGGGCGGACCTTCTGGCTACGAGCAGTACTTC. Encoded protein: CASSEGGGPSGYEQYF.

The V gene is TRBV7-8, the J gene TRBJ1-2; D gene uncertain. Trimming left V 5 bases short and J 1 base short, with 14 bases between. The CDR3 covers 15 residues. CDR1 and CDR2 from the germline V gene are SGHVS and FQNEAQ. The DNA for the CDR3 is TGTGCCAGCAGCCTCTCTTGGCAGGTTAACTATGGCTACACCTTC. Protein sequence: CASSLSWQVNYGYTF.

The chain recombines TRBV11-2 with TRBJ2-3; 13 bases are a match to TRBD2. The CDR3 is made up of 16 amino acids. V shed 5 bases and J 3 bases; nucleotides not matched to a gene: 5. Germline CDR1 SGHAT, CDR2 FQNNGV. The chain's CDR3 is CASSPPGLAGTDTQYF. Written as DNA, the CDR3 is TGTGCCAGCAGCCCCCCGGGACTAGCGGGAACAGATACGCAGTATTTT.

The table lists this clonotype with many counts. The chain uses TRBV20-1 and TRBJ1-1, with D unclear. Germline V gene sequence: CDR1 DFQATT, CDR2 SNEGSKA (reference sequence). Trimming removed 2 bases from V and 5 bases from J, with 12 bases in between. The CDR3 sequence is 13 residues long. As DNA, the CDR3 is TGCAGTGCTAGAAAGGGCGTGCGAACTGAAGCTTTCTTT. Its protein is CSARKGVRTEAFF.

The chain couples TRBV5-5 to TRBJ2-7, with D tentatively TRBD1 or TRBD2 (5 bases each). The germline gives CDR1 SGHKS, CDR2 YYEKEE (reference sequence). The CDR3 has 16 amino acids. V lost 1 base to trimming and J lost 4 bases, with 18 bases between them. The CDR3 here is CASSLRGGEQPYEQYF. DNA for the CDR3: TGTGCCAGCAGCTTGCGGGGCGGCGAGCAACCTTACGAGCAGTACTTC.

In this sample, this clonotype turned up many times. This chain connects TRBV20-1 to TRBJ2-7; the D is unclear. V was trimmed by 5 bases and J by 8 bases, leaving 16 bases between them. Germline CDR1 reads DFQATT; CDR2 reads SNEGSKA (reference sequence). The CDR3 totals 12 residues. The CDR3 DNA sequence: TGCAGTGCTCAAATCTCGGTCGACAAGCAGTACTTC. The encoded protein is CSAQISVDKQYF.

The table lists this clonotype with many counts. The chain employs TRBV18 and TRBJ2-1, with unresolved D. The CDR3 sequence is 11 residues long. V was pared by 3 bases and J by 9 bases, with 6 bases between. Germline assignment: CDR1 KGHSH and CDR2 LQKENI. CDR3 amino acids: CASSPDREQFF. DNA for the CDR3: TGTGCCAGCTCACCTGATCGTGAGCAGTTCTTC.